This T cell receptor (beta chain) is from a study of CD8+CD57+ T cells in acquired aplastic anemia. This clonotype was counted many times. Genomic DNA was employed as the template in profiling TCR beta VDJ and CDR3. TCRdb recomputed calls from the reads with MiXCR, one row per CDR3 protein. The sample records 100,000 to 150,000 distinct CDR3 sequences, around 46% being singletons. V lost 0 bases and J 6 bases, leaving 6 bases between the germline ends. The CDR3 totals 14 residues. Germline V gene lookup returns CDR1 MNHEY and CDR2 SMNVEV (reference sequence). The specimen sequenced was sorted CD4+, CD8+, or CD8+CD57+ T cells (not recorded which) from PBMCs. The V call is TRBV27, the J call TRBJ1-6; D is ambiguous. This receptor was obtained from a human donor in good health, serving as a control. The CDR3 loop reads CASSLSSGNSPLHF. The CDR3 DNA reads as TGTGCCAGCAGTTTATCGTCCGGTAATTCACCCCTCCACTTT.